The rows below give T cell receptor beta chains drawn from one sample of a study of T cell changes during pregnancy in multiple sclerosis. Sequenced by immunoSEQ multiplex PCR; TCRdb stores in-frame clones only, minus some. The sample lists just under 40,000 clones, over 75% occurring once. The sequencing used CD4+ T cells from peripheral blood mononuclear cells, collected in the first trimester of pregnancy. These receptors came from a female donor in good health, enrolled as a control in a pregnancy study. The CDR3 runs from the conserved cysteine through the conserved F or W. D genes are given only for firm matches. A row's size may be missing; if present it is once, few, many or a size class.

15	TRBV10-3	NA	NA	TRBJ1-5	CAIRAGGALLQPQHF	TGTGCCATCAGGGCGGGGGGCGCACTTCTTCAGCCCCAGCATTTT
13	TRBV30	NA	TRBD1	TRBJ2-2	CAWSGQGTGELFF	TGTGCCTGGAGCGGACAGGGCACCGGGGAGCTGTTTTTT
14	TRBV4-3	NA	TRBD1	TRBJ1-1	CASSLRTGGTEAFF	TGCGCCAGCAGCCTTCGGACAGGGGGCACTGAAGCTTTCTTT
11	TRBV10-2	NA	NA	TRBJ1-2	CASSGAYGYTF	TGCGCCAGCAGTGGGGCTTATGGCTACACCTTC
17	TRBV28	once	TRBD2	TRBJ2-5	CASRSGRLAGGLETQYF	TGTGCCAGCCGCAGTGGAAGGCTAGCGGGGGGCCTAGAGACCCAGTACTTC
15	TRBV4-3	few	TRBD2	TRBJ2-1	CASSQTSGIYNEQFF	TGCGCCAGCAGCCAGACTAGCGGAATTTACAATGAGCAGTTCTTC
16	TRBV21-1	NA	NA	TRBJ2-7	CASSKVEGTGYYEQYF	TGTGCCAGCAGCAAAGTAGAGGGGACAGGGTACTACGAGCAGTACTTC
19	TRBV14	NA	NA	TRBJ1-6	CASSHSPNLRTAYNSPLHF	TGTGCCAGCAGCCATAGCCCAAATTTGAGGACAGCTTATAATTCACCCCTCCACTTT
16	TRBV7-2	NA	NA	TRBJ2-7	CASSLRAGPRLGEQYF	TGTGCCAGCAGCTTACGGGCGGGGCCTCGCCTGGGGGAGCAGTACTTC
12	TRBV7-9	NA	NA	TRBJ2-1	CASSPVANEQFF	TGTGCCAGCAGCCCCGTAGCCAATGAGCAGTTCTTC
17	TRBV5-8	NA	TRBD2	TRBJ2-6	CASSFLAGWAGANVLTF	TGTGCCAGCAGCTTCCTAGCGGGTTGGGCTGGGGCCAACGTCCTGACTTTC
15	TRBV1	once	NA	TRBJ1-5	CTSSRRYRGKQPQHF	TGCACCAGCAGCCGACGCTACAGGGGGAAACAGCCCCAGCATTTT
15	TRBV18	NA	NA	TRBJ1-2	CASSPGTGLDYGYTF	TGTGCCAGCTCACCAGGAACAGGCTTGGACTATGGCTACACCTTC
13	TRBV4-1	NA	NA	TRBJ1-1	CASTRAQNTEAFF	TGCGCCAGCACCAGGGCCCAGAACACTGAAGCTTTCTTT
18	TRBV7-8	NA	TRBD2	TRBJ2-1	CASSSGLAGGPRYNEQFF	TGTGCCAGCAGCTCTGGACTAGCGGGGGGGCCGCGGTACAATGAGCAGTTCTTC
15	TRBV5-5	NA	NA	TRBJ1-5	CASSSDYLGNQPQHF	TGTGCCAGCAGCTCGGACTACTTAGGCAATCAGCCCCAGCATTTT
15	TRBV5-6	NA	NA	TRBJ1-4	CASSLQGLTNEKLFF	TGTGCCAGCAGCCTACAGGGTCTAACTAATGAAAAACTGTTTTTT
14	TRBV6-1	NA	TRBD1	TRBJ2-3	CASSLQGAQDTQYF	TGTGCCAGCAGTCTACAGGGGGCACAAGATACGCAGTATTTT
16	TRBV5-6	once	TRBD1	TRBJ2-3	CASSQLGQGDTDTQYF	TGTGCCAGCAGCCAACTCGGACAGGGGGACACAGATACGCAGTATTTT
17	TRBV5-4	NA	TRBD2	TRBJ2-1	CASSGGERRNSYNEQFF	TGTGCCAGCAGCGGGGGGGAGCGGAGGAACTCCTACAATGAGCAGTTCTTC
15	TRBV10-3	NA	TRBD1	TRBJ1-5	CAISPQGGVNQPQHF	TGTGCCATCAGCCCCCAGGGGGGCGTGAATCAGCCCCAGCATTTT
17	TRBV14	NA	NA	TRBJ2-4	CASSQGRKREKRDIQYF	TGTGCCAGCAGCCAAGGGAGGAAAAGAGAAAAGAGGGACATTCAGTACTTC
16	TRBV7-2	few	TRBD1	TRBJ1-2	CASSLDPGQGRKGYTF	TGTGCCAGCAGCTTAGACCCGGGACAGGGAAGAAAAGGCTACACCTTC
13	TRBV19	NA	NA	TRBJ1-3	CASKKAGGNTIYF	TGTGCCAGTAAAAAGGCAGGAGGAAACACCATATATTTT
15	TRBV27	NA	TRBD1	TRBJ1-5	CASRGQTSSNQPQHF	TGTGCCAGCAGGGGACAGACTTCTAGCAATCAGCCCCAGCATTTT
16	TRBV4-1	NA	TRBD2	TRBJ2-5	CASSQVISGAQETQYF	TGCGCCAGCAGCCAAGTAATAAGCGGGGCACAAGAGACCCAGTACTTC
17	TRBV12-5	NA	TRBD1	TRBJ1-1	CASGLVYVQRGRNEAFF	TGTGCTAGTGGTTTGGTATATGTTCAGAGGGGGCGGAATGAAGCTTTCTTT
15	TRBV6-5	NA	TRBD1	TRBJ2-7	CASSSPTGNSYEQYF	TGTGCCAGCAGTTCCCCGACAGGGAATTCCTACGAGCAGTACTTC